A single sample gave rise to the 28 T cell receptor beta chains below, sequenced in a study of CD8 T cells in Susac syndrome. Random hexamers primed reverse transcription of about 0.45 to 1 ug RNA. TCRdb called the immunoSEQ multiplex PCR reads again in MiXCR, with one record for every CDR3 protein. The sample consists of about 140,000 distinct CDR3 sequences, around 96% of them appearing once. Sequenced material: CD4+ T cells from PBMCs. These receptor sequences come from a human donor with multiple sclerosis.

The chain joins TRBV3-1 to TRBJ2-5; possible D gene TRBD2, 5 bases. Germline values: CDR1 LGHDT, CDR2 YNNKEL (reference sequence). V was cut by 0 bases and J by 5 bases, with 13 bases left in between. The CDR3 extends over 15 amino acids. The CDR3 DNA follows: TGTGCCAGCAGCCAAGATCATCCGGGGAGTGAGACCCAGTACTTC. This translates into CASSQDHPGSETQYF.

This clonotype came up a few times. The chain carries TRBV4-1 and TRBJ1-2; 8 bases line up with TRBD1. Germline V gene lookup returns CDR1 MGHRA and CDR2 YSYEKL. The V gene end was trimmed by 0 bases and the J gene end by 7 bases; junction bases not matched to a gene: 4. The CDR3 sequence is 14 residues long. CDR3 coding DNA: TGCGCCAGCAGCCAAGATGTACAGGGGGGTGGCTACACCTTC. This translates into CASSQDVQGGGYTF.

This chain connects TRBV20-1 to TRBJ1-5; no clear D. Trimming stripped 3 bases from V and 0 bases from J, with 12 bases between. The CDR3 covers 15 residues. Germline lookup yields CDR1 DFQATT and CDR2 SNEGSKA (reference sequence). The CDR3 nucleotides are TGCAGTGCTAGTATATACAGCTCTAGCAATCAGCCCCAGCATTTT. The encoded protein is CSASIYSSSNQPQHF.

The chain recombines TRBV4-1 with TRBJ2-2; D is unresolved. CDR1 is MGHRA and CDR2 is YSYEKL in the germline V gene. V gave up 0 bases and J gave up 3 bases, with 11 bases separating them. There are 16 residues in the CDR3. The CDR3 DNA sequence: TGCGCCAGCAGCCAAGACGACACTCACCACACCGGGGAGCTGTTTTTT. It encodes CASSQDDTHHTGELFF.

This sequence joins TRBV5-1 and TRBJ1-2; D is unresolved. The CDR3 spans 13 residues. Trimming removed 0 bases at V and 1 base at J, with 4 bases between. Germline values: CDR1 SGHRS, CDR2 YFSETQ. The CDR3 DNA sequence: TGCGCCAGCAGCTTGGACAGTAACTATGGCTACACCTTC. Protein: CASSLDSNYGYTF.

The chain recombines TRBV4-2 with TRBJ1-5; no reliable D call. The germline V and J ends were trimmed by 0 bases and 1 base, with 7 bases remaining between them. CDR1 and CDR2 (germline): LGHNA, YNFKEQ. The CDR3 has 15 amino acids. The DNA of the CDR3 is TGTGCCAGCAGCCAAGATGGGAACAGCAATCAGCCCCAGCATTTT. Encoded protein: CASSQDGNSNQPQHF.

The chain has TRBV5-1 and TRBJ1-1; D may be TRBD1 (6 bases). The CDR3 runs to 13 residues. Trimming shortened V by 7 bases and J by 2 bases, and 12 bases separated the two germline ends. Per the germline V gene, CDR1 is SGHRS and CDR2 is YFSETQ. The CDR3: CASGGTPNTEAFF. The CDR3 bases are TGCGCCAGCGGCGGGACACCTAACACTGAAGCTTTCTTT.

The rearrangement uses TRBV12-3 or TRBV12-4 and TRBJ1-2; D is unresolved. V lost 7 bases and J lost 3, with 12 bases in between. The CDR3 is 13 amino acids. The DNA of the CDR3 is TGTGCCAGCACCGGTTCGGTGGACTATGGCTACACCTTC. This codes for CASTGSVDYGYTF.

V gene TRBV12-3 or TRBV12-4 combines with J gene TRBJ1-1, with D possibly being TRBD1 (6 bases). The CDR3 is 15 residues long. V was trimmed by 3 bases and J by 1 base, leaving 12 bases between them. The CDR3 sequence is CASSFMGARNTEAFF. CDR3 nucleotide sequence: TGTGCCAGCAGTTTCATGGGGGCAAGGAACACTGAAGCTTTCTTT.

This clonotype was observed once. The chain joins TRBV7-3 to TRBJ2-1; D is uncertain. Trimming shortened V by 4 bases and J by 8 bases, and 15 bases separated the two germline ends. Germline-derived CDR1 and CDR2 are SGHTA and FQGTGA. The CDR3 is made up of 14 amino acids. DNA for the CDR3: TGTGCCAGCAGCTCGTCGTTAACGGGCCATGAGCAGTTCTTC. Translation: CASSSSLTGHEQFF.

The genes are TRBV20-1 and TRBJ2-1; 7 positions agree with TRBD2. V was clipped by 6 bases and J by 7 bases; unmatched bases: 9. The CDR3 totals 13 residues. Germline V gives CDR1 DFQATT, CDR2 SNEGSKA (reference sequence). The CDR3 bases are TGCAGTGCCCCAGGACTAGTCTCTAATGAGCAGTTCTTC. It codes for CSAPGLVSNEQFF.

The rearrangement links TRBV12-3 or TRBV12-4 to TRBJ2-2, with a tentative D call TRBD2 (6 bases). With 6 bases removed from V and 0 bases from J, the gap between germline ends came to 11 bases. The CDR3 is 15 residues long. The CDR3 DNA is TGTGCCAGCAGACCGGCGGGAACGAACACCGGGGAGCTGTTTTTT. Protein product: CASRPAGTNTGELFF.

The rearrangement uses TRBV9 and TRBJ1-2; unclear D gene. The CDR3 has 15 residues. Deletions cut 4 bases from V and 4 bases from J, with 17 bases between. Looked up from germline, CDR1 is SGDLS and CDR2 is YYNGEE. This chain's CDR3 is CASSPRGSEFYGYTF. As DNA, the CDR3 is TGTGCCAGCAGCCCACGCGGAAGTGAGTTCTATGGCTACACCTTC.

V usage is TRBV6-2 or TRBV6-3 and J usage is TRBJ2-1, with 13 bases aligning to TRBD2. This CDR3 has 17 amino acids. The V segment lost 2 bases and the J segment 10 bases; nucleotides outside the gene matches: 11. Germline CDR1 MNHEY, CDR2 SVGEGT. CDR3: CASSYASGLAGTTEQFF. The CDR3 DNA sequence: TGTGCCAGCAGTTACGCTTCGGGACTAGCGGGAACTACCGAGCAGTTCTTC.

This chain links TRBV6-5 with TRBJ2-1; possibly TRBD1 for D (6 bases). V was cut by 0 bases and J by 2 bases, with 17 bases left in between. Per germline, CDR1 MNHEY and CDR2 SVGAGI. CDR3 size: 18 residues. The CDR3 spells CASSYSARGGWAYNEQFF. CDR3 sequence (DNA): TGTGCCAGCAGTTACTCAGCCCGAGGGGGATGGGCCTACAATGAGCAGTTCTTC.

V gene TRBV2 combines with J gene TRBJ2-1, with D maybe TRBD2 (5 bases). From germline, CDR1 is SNHLY and CDR2 FYNNEI. The CDR3 totals 14 residues. Trimming left V 4 bases short and J 3 bases short, with 10 bases between. CDR3 sequence reads: CASSGETIYNEQFF. The CDR3 nucleotides are TGTGCCAGCAGTGGGGAGACTATCTACAATGAGCAGTTCTTC.

The genes are TRBV20-1 and TRBJ2-7; D remains ambiguous. Germline CDR1 reads DFQATT; CDR2 reads SNEGSKA (reference sequence). Trimming pared 0 bases from V and 8 bases from J, leaving 14 bases between. The CDR3 runs 13 residues. CDR3 sequence reads: CSARDNALPKQYF. CDR3 in DNA: TGCAGTGCTAGAGATAACGCATTGCCGAAGCAGTACTTC.

This chain links TRBV30 with TRBJ2-3, with TRBD2 identical over 10 bases. This CDR3 spans 15 amino acids. In germline, CDR1 is GTSNPN, CDR2 SVGIG (reference sequence). CDR3 DNA sequence: TGTGCATACGAGTCGGCTAGCGGGGGAACAGATACGCAGTATTTT. Translated, it gives CAYESASGGTDTQYF.

The chain uses TRBV27 and TRBJ2-3; the D gene could be TRBD1 or TRBD2 (5 bases each). V was clipped by 0 bases and J by 0 bases, with 16 bases between them. CDR3 size: 18 residues. Germline loops: CDR1 MNHEY, CDR2 SMNVEV (reference sequence). For the CDR3, the DNA is TGTGCCAGCAGTTTATCGATCAGGGATAGCGAAAGCACAGATACGCAGTATTTT. Its protein is CASSLSIRDSESTDTQYF.

The chain uses TRBV25-1 and TRBJ2-3; 9 bases line up with TRBD2. Trimming took 8 bases from V and 0 from J; bases not matched to a gene: 3. Germline CDR1 is MGHDK and CDR2 is SYGVNS. CDR3 length: 14 residues. The CDR3: CASASGVSTDTQYF. The CDR3 bases are TGTGCCAGCGCTAGCGGGGTTAGCACAGATACGCAGTATTTT.

The V and J genes are TRBV20-1 and TRBJ2-1, with a possible D match to TRBD2 (7 bases). The ends were cut back, 6 bases at V and 3 bases at J, with 15 bases in the middle. In germline, CDR1 is DFQATT, CDR2 SNEGSKA (reference sequence). This CDR3 region has 14 residues. The CDR3 region is CSAASGGGYNEQFF. In DNA form, the CDR3 reads TGCAGTGCGGCGTCGGGGGGCGGCTACAATGAGCAGTTCTTC.

The V gene is TRBV7-9, the J gene TRBJ2-7, with 8 nucleotides matching TRBD2. This CDR3 spans 15 amino acids. J gave up 6 bases and V 5 bases, and 12 bases lay outside the gene matches. The germline gives CDR1 SEHNR, CDR2 FQNEAQ (reference sequence). In nucleotides, the CDR3 is TGTGCCAGCAGCCTCCATAGCGGGAATTGGGGCGAGCAGTACTTC. Protein sequence: CASSLHSGNWGEQYF. Based on the CDR3 plus reference TRBV7-9 and TRBJ2-7, the full variable domain is DTGVSQNPRHKITKRGQNVTFRCDPISEHNRLYWYRQTLGQGPEFLTYFQNEAQLEKSRLLSDRFSAERPKGSFSTLEIQRTEQGDSAMYLCASSLHSGNWGEQYFGPGTRLTVT.

This sequence joins TRBV9 and TRBJ2-3; either TRBD1 or TRBD2 may fit D (5 bases each). The V gene's germline CDR1 is SGDLS and CDR2 YYNGEE. CDR3 size: 16 residues. Trimming shortened V by 0 bases and J by 4 bases, and 15 bases separated the two germline ends. DNA for the CDR3: TGTGCCAGCAGCGTAGACCCTAGCAGGGCGTCAGATACGCAGTATTTT. It translates to CASSVDPSRASDTQYF.

The chain combines TRBV12-3 or TRBV12-4 with TRBJ1-5; D may be TRBD1 (5 bases). The CDR3 covers 14 residues. The V gene lost 2 bases and the J gene lost 2 bases, with 7 bases spanning the gap. Written as DNA, the CDR3 is TGTGCCAGCAGTTTACAGGGCGGCAATCAGCCCCAGCATTTT. It specifies CASSLQGGNQPQHF.

The chain joins TRBV7-8 to TRBJ2-2, with 8 positions matching TRBD2. V lost 5 bases, J lost 12 bases, and 8 bases stayed unmatched. This CDR3 is 13 amino acids long. Germline V CDR1 and CDR2: SGHVS, FQNEAQ. The chain's CDR3 is CASSPAGALQLFF. The CDR3 DNA follows: TGTGCCAGCAGCCCAGCGGGGGCCCTTCAGCTGTTTTTT.

Written as DNA, the CDR3 is TGTGCCAGCAGACCCCCCGGGTTCGTGAACACTGAAGCTTTCTTT. Translation: CASRPPGFVNTEAFF. This rearrangement joins TRBV6-5 to TRBJ1-1, with D hard to call. This CDR3 has 15 amino acids. V lost 6 bases to trimming and J lost 0 bases, with 14 bases between them. CDR1 is MNHEY and CDR2 is SVGAGI in the germline V gene.

The rearrangement links TRBV6-5 to TRBJ2-7; the D is unclear. CDR1 is MNHEY, CDR2 SVGAGI, per germline. This CDR3 has 12 residues. V gave up 8 bases and J gave up 4 bases, with 12 bases separating them. The CDR3 region is CASGGVGYEQYF. For the CDR3, the DNA is TGTGCCAGCGGCGGTGTCGGGTACGAGCAGTACTTC.

CDR3 sequence: CASSPPGDYGYTF. In DNA, the CDR3 is TGTGCCAGCAGCCCTCCAGGGGACTATGGCTACACCTTC. V is TRBV9 and J is TRBJ1-2, with D possibly being TRBD1 (6 bases). CDR1 and CDR2 (germline): SGDLS, YYNGEE. The CDR3 has 13 amino acids. Trimming removed 4 bases at V and 3 bases at J, with 10 bases between.